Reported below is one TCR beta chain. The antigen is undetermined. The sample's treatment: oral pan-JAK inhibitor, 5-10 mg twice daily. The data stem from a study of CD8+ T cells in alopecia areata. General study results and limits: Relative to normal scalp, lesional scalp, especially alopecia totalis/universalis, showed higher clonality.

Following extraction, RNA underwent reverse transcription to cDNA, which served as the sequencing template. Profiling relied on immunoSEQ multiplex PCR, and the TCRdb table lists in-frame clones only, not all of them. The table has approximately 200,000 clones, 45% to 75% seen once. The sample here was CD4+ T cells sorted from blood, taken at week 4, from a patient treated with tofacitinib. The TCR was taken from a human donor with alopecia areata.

The CDR3 DNA sequence: TGCAGCGTGAACAGGGGAACGGTCTCAGATACGCAGTATTTT. Translating gives CSVNRGTVSDTQYF. This sequence joins TRBV29-1 and TRBJ2-3, with 7 nucleotides matching TRBD1. The germline CDR1 and CDR2 sequences are SQVTM and ANQGSEA. With 6 bases clipped from V and 4 bases from J, the junction kept 10 bases outside the gene matches. This CDR3 has 14 amino acids.